The source of this T cell receptor beta chain is a study of T cells in Graves' hyperthyroidism and ophthalmopathy. Diagnoses used clinical symptoms, serum thyroxine and TRAb, thyroid ultrasound and orbital computed tomography. CDR3 length: 17 residues. Germline CDR1 reads LGHNA; CDR2 reads YNFKEQ. Trimming stripped 0 bases from V and 0 bases from J, with 12 bases between. General study results and limits: Ophthalmopathy was predicted by the model a median of about six months ahead of onset. Among clonotypes expanded in thyroid above 0.001, most were also found in blood.

RNA transcripts gave rise to amplified TCR beta CDR3 regions. The TCR CDR3 first-round RT-PCR relied on the HTBI primer set. TCRdb re-called the multiplex PCR reads with MiXCR, one entry per CDR3 protein. Of over 150,000 distinct CDR3 sequences in the sample, 17% were seen once. Worth noting for this clonotype: Antigen unknown.

This sequence was found in a woman aged 45-65 years with Graves' hyperthyroidism. This chain connects TRBV4-2 to TRBJ2-1; TRBD1 is a possible D gene (6 bases). The sequenced material came from blood. Here the CDR3 DNA reads TGTGCCAGCAGCCAAGACCCACAGGGTTACTCCTACAATGAGCAGTTCTTC. It codes for CASSQDPQGYSYNEQFF.